This entry describes one TCR beta chain. The antigen remains unidentified. Regarding treatment: treatment-naive control, cytoreductive nephrectomy. The tumor was a clear cell renal cell carcinoma. This specimen comes from a study of radiation and T cells in renal cell carcinoma. Points from the study as a whole: In nephrectomy-only tumors, top 100 clonotypes averaged 43%, versus around 54% irradiated.

V dropped 0 bases and J dropped 0 bases, with 12 bases sitting between them. CDR1 is LGHNA and CDR2 is YNFKEQ in the germline V gene. This CDR3 is built from 17 residues. The method was immunoSEQ multiplex PCR; TCRdb's version includes in-frame clones alone and lacks a portion of them. The sample includes over 10,000 clones, about 61% of them seen just once. The V and J genes are TRBV4-2 and TRBJ2-1, with D perhaps TRBD2 (6 bases). The sequences come from tumor tissue, collected from a patient whose treatment was nephrectomy without radiotherapy. The source of this sequence is a woman of 80 years or more with renal cell carcinoma. Written as DNA, the CDR3 is TGTGCCAGCAGCCAAGACCCTATGGGGGGCTCCTACAATGAGCAGTTCTTC. Its protein product is CASSQDPMGGSYNEQFF.